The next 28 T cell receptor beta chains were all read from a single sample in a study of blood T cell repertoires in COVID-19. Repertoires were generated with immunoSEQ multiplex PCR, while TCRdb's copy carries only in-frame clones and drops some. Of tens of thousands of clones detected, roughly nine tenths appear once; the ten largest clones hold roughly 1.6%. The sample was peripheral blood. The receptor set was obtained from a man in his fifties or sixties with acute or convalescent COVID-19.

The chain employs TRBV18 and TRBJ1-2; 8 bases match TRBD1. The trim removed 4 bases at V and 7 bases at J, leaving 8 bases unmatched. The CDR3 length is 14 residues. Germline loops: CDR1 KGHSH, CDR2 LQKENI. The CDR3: CASSLNQGAGGYTF. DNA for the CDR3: TGTGCCAGCTCACTAAATCAGGGGGCTGGTGGCTACACCTTC. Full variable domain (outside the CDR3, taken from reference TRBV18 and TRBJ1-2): NAGVMQNPRHLVRRRGQEARLRCSPMKGHSHVYWYRQLPEEGLKFMVYLQKENIIDESGMPKERFSAEFPKEGPSILRIQQVVRGDSAAYFCASSLNQGAGGYTFGSGTRLTVV.

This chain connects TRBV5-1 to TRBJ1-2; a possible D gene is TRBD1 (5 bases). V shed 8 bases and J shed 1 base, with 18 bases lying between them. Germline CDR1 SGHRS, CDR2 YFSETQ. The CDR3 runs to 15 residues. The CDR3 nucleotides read TGCGCCAGTAGCCTAGGGGTAGTGGGTAACTATGGCTACACCTTC. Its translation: CASSLGVVGNYGYTF. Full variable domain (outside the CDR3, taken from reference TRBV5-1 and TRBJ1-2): KAGVTQTPRYLIKTRGQQVTLSCSPISGHRSVSWYQQTPGQGLQFLFEYFSETQRNKGNFPGRFSGRQFSNSRSEMNVSTLELGDSALYLCASSLGVVGNYGYTFGSGTRLTVV.

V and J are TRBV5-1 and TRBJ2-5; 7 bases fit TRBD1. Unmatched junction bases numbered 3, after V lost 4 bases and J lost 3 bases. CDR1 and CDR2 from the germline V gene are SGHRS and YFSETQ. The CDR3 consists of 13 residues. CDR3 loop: CASSTGTEETQYF. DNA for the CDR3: TGCGCCAGCAGCACCGGGACAGAAGAGACCCAGTACTTC.

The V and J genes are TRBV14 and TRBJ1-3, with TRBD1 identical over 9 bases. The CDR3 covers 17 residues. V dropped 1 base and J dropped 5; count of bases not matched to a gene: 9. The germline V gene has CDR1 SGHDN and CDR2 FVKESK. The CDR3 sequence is CASSQVRLGQGRNTIYF. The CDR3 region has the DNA TGTGCCAGCAGCCAAGTTCGATTGGGACAGGGAAGAAACACCATATATTTT.

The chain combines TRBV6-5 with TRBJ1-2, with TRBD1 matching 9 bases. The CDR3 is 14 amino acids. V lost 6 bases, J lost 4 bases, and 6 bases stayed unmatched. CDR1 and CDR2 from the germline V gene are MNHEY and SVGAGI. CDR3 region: CASSPGQGSYGYTF. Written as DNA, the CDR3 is TGTGCCAGCAGCCCCGGACAGGGGAGCTATGGCTACACCTTC.

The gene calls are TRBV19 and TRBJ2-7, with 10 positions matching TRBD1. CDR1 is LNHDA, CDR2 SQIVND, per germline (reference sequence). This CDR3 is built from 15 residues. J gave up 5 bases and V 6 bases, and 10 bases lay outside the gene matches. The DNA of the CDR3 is TGTGCCAGTAGCCTGGGACAGGGGTTAGTCCACGAGCAGTACTTC. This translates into CASSLGQGLVHEQYF.

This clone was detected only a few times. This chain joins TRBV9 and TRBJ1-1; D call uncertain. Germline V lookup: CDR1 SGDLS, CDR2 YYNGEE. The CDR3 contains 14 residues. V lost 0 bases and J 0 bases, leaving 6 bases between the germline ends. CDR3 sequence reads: CASSVGLMNTEAFF. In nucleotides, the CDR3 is TGTGCCAGCAGCGTAGGGCTGATGAACACTGAAGCTTTCTTT.

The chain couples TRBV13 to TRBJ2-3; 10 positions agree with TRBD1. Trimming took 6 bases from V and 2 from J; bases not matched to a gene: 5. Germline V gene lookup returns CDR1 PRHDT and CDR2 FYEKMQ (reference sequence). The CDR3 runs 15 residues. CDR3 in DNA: TGTGCCAGCAGTTGGGGGACAGGGGTCACAGATACGCAGTATTTT. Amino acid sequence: CASSWGTGVTDTQYF.

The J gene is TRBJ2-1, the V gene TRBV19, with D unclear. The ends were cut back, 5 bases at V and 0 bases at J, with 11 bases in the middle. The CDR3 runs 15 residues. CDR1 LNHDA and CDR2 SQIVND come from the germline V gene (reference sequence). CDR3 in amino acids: CASSPGVSSYNEQFF. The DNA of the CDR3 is TGTGCCAGTAGTCCAGGTGTTAGCTCCTACAATGAGCAGTTCTTC.

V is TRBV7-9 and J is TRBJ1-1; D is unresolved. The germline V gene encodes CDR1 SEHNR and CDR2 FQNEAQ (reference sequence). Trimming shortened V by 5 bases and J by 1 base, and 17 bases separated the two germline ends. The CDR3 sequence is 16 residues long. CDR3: CASSAGKNWGNTEAFF. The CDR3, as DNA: TGTGCCAGCAGCGCCGGGAAGAATTGGGGGAACACTGAAGCTTTCTTT.

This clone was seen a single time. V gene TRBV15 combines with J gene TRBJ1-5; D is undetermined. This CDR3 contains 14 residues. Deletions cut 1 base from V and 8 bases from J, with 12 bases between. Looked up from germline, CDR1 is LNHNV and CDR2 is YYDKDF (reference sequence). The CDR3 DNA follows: TGTGCCACCAGCAGAGTCACGGGTTACAAGCCCCAGCATTTT. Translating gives CATSRVTGYKPQHF.

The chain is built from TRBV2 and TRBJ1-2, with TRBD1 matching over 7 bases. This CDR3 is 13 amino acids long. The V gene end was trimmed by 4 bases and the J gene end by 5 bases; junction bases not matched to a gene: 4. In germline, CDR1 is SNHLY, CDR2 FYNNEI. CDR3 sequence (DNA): TGTGCCAGCAGTGCCTCAGGGGGTTATGGCTACACCTTC. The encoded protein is CASSASGGYGYTF.

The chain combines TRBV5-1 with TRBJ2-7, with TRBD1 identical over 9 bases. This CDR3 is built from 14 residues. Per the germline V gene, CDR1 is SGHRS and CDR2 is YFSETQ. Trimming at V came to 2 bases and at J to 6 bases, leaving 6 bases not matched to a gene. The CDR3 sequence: CASSFGTGQSEQYF. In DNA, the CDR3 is TGCGCCAGCAGCTTTGGGACAGGGCAGTCCGAGCAGTACTTC.

The CDR3 DNA reads TGTGCCAGCAGATCTACCGGGACTTTTGGAAACACCATATATTTT. It codes for CASRSTGTFGNTIYF. V and J are TRBV6-5 and TRBJ1-3; a weak D match, TRBD1 (5 bases). Per germline, CDR1 MNHEY and CDR2 SVGAGI. Trimming stripped 6 bases from V and 3 bases from J, with 15 bases between. The CDR3 totals 15 residues.

The CDR3 coding sequence is TGTGCCAGCACCACCCCCCGGACAGGGGAAAGAAACGAGCAGTACTTC. This gives the protein CASTTPRTGERNEQYF. The chain uses TRBV27 and TRBJ2-7, with 9 bases that match TRBD1. The CDR3 is 16 residues long. Germline assignment: CDR1 MNHEY and CDR2 SMNVEV (reference sequence). With 7 bases clipped from V and 5 bases from J, the junction kept 15 bases outside the gene matches.

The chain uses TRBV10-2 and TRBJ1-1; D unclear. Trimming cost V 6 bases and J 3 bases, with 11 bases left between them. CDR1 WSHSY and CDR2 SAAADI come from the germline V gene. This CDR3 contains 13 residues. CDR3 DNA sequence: TGCGCCAGCAGGGGGAGAGTGGACACTGAAGCTTTCTTT. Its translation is CASRGRVDTEAFF.

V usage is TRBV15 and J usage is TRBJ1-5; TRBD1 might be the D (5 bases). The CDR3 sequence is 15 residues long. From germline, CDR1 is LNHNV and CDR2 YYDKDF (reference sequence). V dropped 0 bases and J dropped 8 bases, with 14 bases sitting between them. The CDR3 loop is CATSRDQGLGEPQHF. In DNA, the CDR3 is TGTGCCACCAGCAGAGATCAGGGTCTAGGGGAGCCCCAGCATTTT.

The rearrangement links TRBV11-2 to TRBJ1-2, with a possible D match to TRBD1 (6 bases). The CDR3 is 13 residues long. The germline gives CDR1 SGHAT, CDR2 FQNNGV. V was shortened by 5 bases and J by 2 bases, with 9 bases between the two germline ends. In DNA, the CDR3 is TGTGCCAGCAGCCCAACAGGGAACTATGGCTACACCTTC. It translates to CASSPTGNYGYTF.

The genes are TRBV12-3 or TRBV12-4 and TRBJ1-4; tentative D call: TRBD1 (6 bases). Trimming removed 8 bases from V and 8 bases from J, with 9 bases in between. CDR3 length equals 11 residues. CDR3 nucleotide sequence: TGTGCCAGCTCCGACAGGGAAAAACTGTTTTTT. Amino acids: CASSDREKLFF.

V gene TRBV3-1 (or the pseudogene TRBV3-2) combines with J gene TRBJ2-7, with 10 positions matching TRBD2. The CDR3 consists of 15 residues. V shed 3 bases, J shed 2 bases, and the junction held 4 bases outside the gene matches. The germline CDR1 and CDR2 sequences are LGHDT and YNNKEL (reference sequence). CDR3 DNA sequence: TGTGCCAGCAGCCACCAAGCGGGGGGGCCCTACGAGCAGTACTTC. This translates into CASSHQAGGPYEQYF.

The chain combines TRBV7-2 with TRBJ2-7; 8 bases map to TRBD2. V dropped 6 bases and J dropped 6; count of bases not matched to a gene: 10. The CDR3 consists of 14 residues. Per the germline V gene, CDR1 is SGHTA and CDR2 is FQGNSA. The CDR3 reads CASRSTSGRGEQYF. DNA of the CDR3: TGTGCCAGCAGGTCCACTAGCGGCCGAGGCGAGCAGTACTTC.

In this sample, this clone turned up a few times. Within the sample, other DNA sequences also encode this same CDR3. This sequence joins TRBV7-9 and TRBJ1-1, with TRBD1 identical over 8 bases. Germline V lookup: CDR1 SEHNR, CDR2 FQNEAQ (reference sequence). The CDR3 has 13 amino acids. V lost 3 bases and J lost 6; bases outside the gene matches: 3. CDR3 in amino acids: CASSFDRGAEAFF. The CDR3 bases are TGTGCCAGCAGCTTCGACAGGGGTGCTGAAGCTTTCTTT.

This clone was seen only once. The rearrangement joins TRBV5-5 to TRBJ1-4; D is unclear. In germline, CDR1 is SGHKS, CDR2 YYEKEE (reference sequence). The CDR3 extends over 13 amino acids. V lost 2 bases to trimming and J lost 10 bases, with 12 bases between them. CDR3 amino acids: CASSLEAAGKLFF. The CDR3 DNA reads TGTGCCAGCAGCTTAGAGGCGGCGGGAAAACTGTTTTTT.

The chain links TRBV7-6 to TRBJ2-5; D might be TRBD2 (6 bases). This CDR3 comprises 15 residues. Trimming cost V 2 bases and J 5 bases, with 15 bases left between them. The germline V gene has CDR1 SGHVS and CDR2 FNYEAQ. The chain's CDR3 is CASSLSGTQKETQYF. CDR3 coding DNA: TGTGCCAGCAGCTTATCCGGGACTCAAAAGGAGACCCAGTACTTC.

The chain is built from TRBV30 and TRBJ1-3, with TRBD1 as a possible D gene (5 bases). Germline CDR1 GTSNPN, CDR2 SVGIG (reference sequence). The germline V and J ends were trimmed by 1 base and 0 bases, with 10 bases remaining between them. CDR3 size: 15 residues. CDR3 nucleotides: TGTGCCTGGAGTGGGTGGGGGGGCTCTGGAAACACCATATATTTT. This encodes CAWSGWGGSGNTIYF. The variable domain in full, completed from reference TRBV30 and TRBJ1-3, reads SQTIHQWPATLVQPVGSPLSLECTVEGTSNPNLYWYRQAAGRGLQLLFYSVGIGQISSEVPQNLSASRPQDRQFILSSKKLLLSDSGFYLCAWSGWGGSGNTIYFGEGSWLTVV.

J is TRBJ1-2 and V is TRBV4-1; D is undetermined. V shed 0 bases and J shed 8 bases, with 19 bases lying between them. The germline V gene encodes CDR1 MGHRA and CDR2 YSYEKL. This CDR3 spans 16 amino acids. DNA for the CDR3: TGCGCCAGCAGCCAAGATGGGCAGGTTTCGAAAGGCGGCTACACCTTC. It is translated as CASSQDGQVSKGGYTF.

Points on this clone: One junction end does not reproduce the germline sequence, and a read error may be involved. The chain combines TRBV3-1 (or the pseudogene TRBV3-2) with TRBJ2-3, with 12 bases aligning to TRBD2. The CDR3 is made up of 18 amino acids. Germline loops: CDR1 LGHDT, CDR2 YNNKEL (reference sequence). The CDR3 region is CASNQASGLAGRVDTQYF. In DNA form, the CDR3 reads TGTGCCAGCAACCAAGCCAGCGGACTAGCGGGGAGGGTAGATACGCAGTATTTT.

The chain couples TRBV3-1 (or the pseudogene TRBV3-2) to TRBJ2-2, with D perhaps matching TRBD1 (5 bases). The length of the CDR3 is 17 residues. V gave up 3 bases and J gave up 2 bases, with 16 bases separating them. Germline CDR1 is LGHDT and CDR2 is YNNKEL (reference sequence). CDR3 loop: CASSQTVADRNTGELFF. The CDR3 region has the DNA TGTGCCAGCAGCCAGACAGTCGCGGATCGTAACACCGGGGAGCTGTTTTTT.